A single sample is the source of the 25 T cell receptor beta chains below, sequenced in a study of T-cell memory formation after mild COVID-19. TCRdb re-called the 5' RACE reads with MiXCR, one entry per CDR3 protein. The sample yields over 300,000 distinct CDR3 sequences, about 20% seen once. Sequencing was done on a sample of PBMCs or a T cell subset sorted from them (not recorded which). The origin of the receptors is a man aged 18 to 29 who had mild COVID-19 (a few samples of this study predate the infection). Cell type and time point are not known.

The chain couples TRBV7-2 to TRBJ2-1; 8 bases align to TRBD1. V was pared by 2 bases and J by 9 bases, with 9 bases of the junction left unmatched. CDR3 length: 15 residues. Germline V gene data show CDR1 as SGHTA and CDR2 as FQGNSA. CDR3 sequence (DNA): TGTGCCAGCAGCTTACAGGGGGCGATCTCTGGTGAGCAGTTCTTC. It specifies CASSLQGAISGEQFF.

The V and J genes are TRBV10-3 and TRBJ1-1; D unresolved. Looked up from germline, CDR1 is ENHRY and CDR2 is SYGVKD. The CDR3 consists of 12 residues. Trimming removed 2 bases at V and 5 bases at J, with 6 bases between. CDR3 sequence reads: CAISEGWTEAFF. Written as DNA, the CDR3 is TGTGCCATCAGTGAGGGATGGACTGAAGCTTTCTTT.

The count of this clonotype is one. This chain joins TRBV2 and TRBJ2-5; the D is unclear. This CDR3 comprises 12 residues. The ends were cut back, 6 bases at V and 5 bases at J, with 10 bases in the middle. CDR1 is SNHLY and CDR2 is FYNNEI in the germline V gene. CDR3 sequence (DNA): TGTGCCAGCAGGCCATTCGGGGAGACCCAGTACTTC. As protein: CASRPFGETQYF. The full variable domain, rest sourced from reference TRBV2 and TRBJ2-5, is EPEVTQTPSHQVTQMGQEVILRCVPISNHLYFYWYRQILGQKVEFLVSFYNNEISEKSEIFDDQFSVERPDGSNFTLKIRSTKLEDSAMYFCASRPFGETQYFGPGTRLLVL.

This clonotype was observed a handful of times. This chain links TRBV20-1 with TRBJ2-5, with 8 bases that match TRBD2. The CDR3 runs to 15 residues. CDR1 DFQATT and CDR2 SNEGSKA come from the germline V gene (reference sequence). V lost 3 bases and J lost 2; bases outside the gene matches: 8. CDR3 coding DNA: TGCAGTGCTAGGGGTCAGGCGGGGGGACAAGAGACCCAGTACTTC. Translated: CSARGQAGGQETQYF.

This clonotype was picked up many times. The chain combines TRBV29-1 with TRBJ1-1; D perhaps matches TRBD1 (6 bases). V lost 4 bases to trimming and J lost 4 bases, with 10 bases between them. The V gene's germline CDR1 is SQVTM and CDR2 ANQGSEA. The CDR3 loop spans 12 amino acids. As DNA, the CDR3 is TGCAGCGTTGGAAAGGGGGGCACTGAAGCTTTCTTT. Translating it yields CSVGKGGTEAFF.

In DNA, the CDR3 is TGTGCCAGCAGCCGGACCGGGACTGTCCTTCGGGCCCAGCATTTT. This gives the protein CASSRTGTVLRAQHF. The rearrangement uses TRBV12-3 or TRBV12-4 and TRBJ1-5; D is perhaps TRBD1 (5 bases). The CDR3 runs to 15 residues. The V end lost 6 bases, the J end lost 11 bases, and 23 bases lay between the germline ends.

This clonotype was found a few times. One end of the junction does not line up with germline, which may come from a read error. J is TRBJ1-6 and V is TRBV12-3 or TRBV12-4, with D unresolved. The CDR3 contains 13 residues. CDR3 coding DNA: TGTGCCAGCACTTTAGGTTCCAGTTCACCCCTCCACTTT. Its protein product is CASTLGSSSPLHF.

This clonotype came up a few times. This chain uses TRBV6-5 with TRBJ2-2; the D gene is possibly TRBD1 (5 bases). The CDR3 covers 14 residues. V dropped 8 bases and J dropped 3 bases, with 13 bases sitting between them. Germline CDR1 MNHEY, CDR2 SVGAGI. This chain's CDR3 is CASAYRPHTGELFF. DNA of the CDR3: TGTGCCAGCGCTTACAGGCCCCACACCGGGGAGCTGTTTTTT.

This clonotype occurred a few times. The CDR3 nucleotides are TGCAGTGCCGCGGAGGGTCACAGCACTGAAGCTTTCTTT. Amino acids: CSAAEGHSTEAFF. The rearrangement uses TRBV20-1 and TRBJ1-1, with unresolved D. V dropped 6 bases and J dropped 4 bases, with 15 bases sitting between them. CDR3 length equals 13 residues. Germline CDR1 and CDR2: DFQATT and SNEGSKA (reference sequence).

This sequence joins TRBV7-2 and TRBJ1-2, with D hard to call. Trimming took 4 bases from V and 1 from J, leaving 16 bases between them. The CDR3 totals 16 residues. CDR1 and CDR2 from the germline V gene are SGHTA and FQGNSA. The CDR3 is CASSSGGRGLNYGYTF. CDR3 nucleotide sequence: TGTGCCAGCAGCTCCGGCGGTAGAGGGCTTAACTATGGCTACACCTTC. Variable domain in full (rest from reference TRBV7-2 and TRBJ1-2): GAGVSQSPSNKVTEKGKDVELRCDPISGHTALYWYRQSLGQGLEFLIYFQGNSAPDKSGLPSDRFSAERTGGSVSTLTIQRTQQEDSAVYLCASSSGGRGLNYGYTFGSGTRLTVV.

This clonotype was found a few times. The chain carries TRBV5-5 and TRBJ1-5; a possible D gene is TRBD1 (5 bases). CDR3 length: 15 amino acids. V lost 0 bases and J 1 base, leaving 8 bases between the germline ends. Germline-derived CDR1 and CDR2 are SGHKS and YYEKEE (reference sequence). The CDR3 nucleotides are TGTGCCAGCAGCTTGGATAGGGGAAGCAATCAGCCCCAGCATTTT. Encoded protein: CASSLDRGSNQPQHF.

This clonotype was seen a handful of times. This chain uses TRBV4-3 with TRBJ2-1, with D perhaps TRBD1 or TRBD2 (6 bases each). Per the germline V gene, CDR1 is LGHNA and CDR2 is YSLEER. The CDR3 runs to 18 residues. V was clipped by 0 bases and J by 6 bases, with 21 bases between them. Here the CDR3 DNA reads TGCGCCAGCAGCCAAGATCCAGACGCATGGGGGGCGATCAATGAGCAGTTCTTC. Translating it yields CASSQDPDAWGAINEQFF.

This rearrangement joins TRBV4-3 to TRBJ1-1; D is possibly TRBD1 (6 bases). Trimming removed 3 bases from V and 3 bases from J, with 14 bases in between. The CDR3 sequence is 15 residues long. From germline, CDR1 is LGHNA and CDR2 YSLEER. CDR3 amino acids: CASSHFQQGHTEAFF. CDR3 in DNA: TGCGCCAGCAGCCATTTTCAACAGGGTCACACTGAAGCTTTCTTT.

This clonotype has more than one count but fewer than ten. The chain combines TRBV7-9 with TRBJ1-3, with no clear D. Germline CDR1 reads SEHNR; CDR2 reads FQNEAQ (reference sequence). V dropped 8 bases and J dropped 1 base, with 12 bases sitting between them. The CDR3 runs 14 residues. The CDR3 region is CASGQAGSGNTIYF. DNA of the CDR3: TGTGCCAGCGGGCAGGCGGGTTCTGGAAACACCATATATTTT.

This clonotype was seen a few times. This chain links TRBV20-1 with TRBJ2-1; TRBD2 is a possible D gene (5 bases). Between the trimmed V and J ends, which lost 1 base and 1 base, there was a span of 8 bases. The length of the CDR3 is 14 residues. Germline V gene sequence: CDR1 DFQATT, CDR2 SNEGSKA (reference sequence). The CDR3: CSARAGNSYNEQFF. The CDR3 DNA follows: TGCAGTGCTAGAGCGGGGAATTCCTACAATGAGCAGTTCTTC.

This clonotype turned up a few times. The chain carries TRBV15 and TRBJ2-4, with 14 bases matching TRBD2. The CDR3 consists of 18 residues. The V and J ends lost 1 base and 1 base, in that order; junction bases with no gene match: 3. CDR1 and CDR2 (germline): LNHNV, YYDKDF (reference sequence). The CDR3: CATSRVWTSGGAKNIQYF. The CDR3 DNA is TGTGCCACCAGCAGAGTATGGACTAGCGGGGGGGCCAAAAACATTCAGTACTTC.

The chain joins TRBV12-3 or TRBV12-4 to TRBJ1-1; D uncertain. There are 12 residues in the CDR3. V was clipped by 2 bases and J by 5 bases, with 6 bases between them. The CDR3: CASSLHWTEAFF. Written as DNA, the CDR3 is TGTGCCAGCAGTTTACATTGGACTGAAGCTTTCTTT.

V is TRBV6-2 or TRBV6-3 and J is TRBJ1-2, with D perhaps matching TRBD1 (5 bases). The germline V gene has CDR1 MNHEY and CDR2 SVGEGT. Trimming removed 2 bases at V and 4 bases at J, with 14 bases between. The CDR3 contains 15 residues. CDR3 sequence (DNA): TGTGCCAGCAGTTACGACGACAGTGTGGGCTATGGCTACACCTTC. It yields the protein CASSYDDSVGYGYTF.

This clonotype was seen many times. V and J are TRBV7-8 and TRBJ2-2; D unresolved. From germline, CDR1 is SGHVS and CDR2 FQNEAQ. CDR3 length: 14 residues. The germline V and J ends were trimmed by 0 bases and 2 bases, with 4 bases remaining between them. The CDR3 DNA sequence: TGTGCCAGCAGCTTAGCAGTTAACACCGGGGAGCTGTTTTTT. As protein: CASSLAVNTGELFF.

This rearrangement joins TRBV6-2 or TRBV6-3 to TRBJ1-2, with D possibly matching TRBD1 (6 bases). Germline values: CDR1 MNHEY, CDR2 SVGEGT. The CDR3 contains 14 residues. V was pared by 5 bases and J by 2 bases, with 12 bases between. DNA of the CDR3: TGTGCCAGCAGTCAGGGACACACCAACTATGGCTACACCTTC. Residues: CASSQGHTNYGYTF.

The rearrangement links TRBV12-3 or TRBV12-4 to TRBJ1-1; no definite D call. V lost 5 bases and J lost 11, with 12 bases in between. This CDR3 is built from 11 residues. The CDR3 sequence is CASSPQVDAFF. CDR3 DNA: TGTGCCAGCAGTCCCCAGGTTGATGCTTTCTTT.

The table lists this clonotype with a few counts. The genes are TRBV7-6 and TRBJ2-7; tentative D call: TRBD1 (6 bases). The CDR3 contains 14 residues. CDR1 and CDR2 from the germline V gene are SGHVS and FNYEAQ. V lost 1 base, J lost 1 base, and 8 bases lay in between. The CDR3 reads CASSLEGESYEQYF. The CDR3 DNA reads TGTGCCAGCAGCTTAGAGGGGGAGTCCTACGAGCAGTACTTC.

This clonotype was detected only a few times. This chain uses TRBV20-1 with TRBJ2-3; no clear D. With 4 bases removed from V and 0 bases from J, the gap between germline ends came to 8 bases. The CDR3 consists of 13 residues. Germline values: CDR1 DFQATT, CDR2 SNEGSKA (reference sequence). As DNA, the CDR3 is TGCAGTGCTATAATGGACAGCACAGATACGCAGTATTTT. This sequence encodes CSAIMDSTDTQYF.

This chain links TRBV19 with TRBJ1-1, with a possible D match to TRBD1 (5 bases). Germline CDR1 reads LNHDA; CDR2 reads SQIVND (reference sequence). The CDR3 extends over 15 amino acids. V was clipped by 0 bases and J by 0 bases, with 8 bases between them. CDR3: CASSIDQGLNTEAFF. Written as DNA, the CDR3 is TGTGCCAGTAGTATAGATCAGGGTCTGAACACTGAAGCTTTCTTT.

Concerning this clonotype: The germline gene is not matched at one end of the junction; a read error may be the cause. The chain employs TRBV12-3 or TRBV12-4 and TRBJ2-2, with D possibly TRBD2 on 5 matching bases. The CDR3 contains 12 residues. This chain's CDR3 is CASSPEVGELIF. The CDR3 DNA reads TGTGCCAGCAGCCCCGAAGTTGGGGAGCTGATTTTT.